This is a list of T cell receptor beta chains from one sample in a study of blood T cells in healthy people across ages. TCRdb fed the 5' RACE reads into MiXCR, producing one record per CDR3 protein. The repertoire holds approximately 790,000 distinct CDR3 sequences, with approximately 67% as singletons. Specimen: blood. Receptors were obtained from a man aged 25-40 years in good health. CDR3s include the opening cysteine and the closing phenylalanine or tryptophan. The D gene is left open where the match is weak. Size values are once, few and many counts, or a class for expanded clones, and some rows have none.

clone size: .; V gene: TRBV2; J gene: TRBJ2-3; D gene: .; CDR3 DNA: TGTGCCACTCCGGACAGTGCTACAGATACGCAGTATTTT; CDR3 protein: CATPDSATDTQYF
clone size: few; V gene: TRBV9; J gene: TRBJ2-1; D gene: TRBD2; CDR3 DNA: TGTGCCAGCAGCCCCCGGACTAGCCCTACAGACAATGAGCAGTTCTTC; CDR3 protein: CASSPRTSPTDNEQFF
clone size: .; V gene: TRBV10-3; J gene: TRBJ2-1; D gene: .; CDR3 DNA: TGTGCCATCAGTGAGTGGCAGAGCTCCTACAATGAGCAGTTCTTC; CDR3 protein: CAISEWQSSYNEQFF
clone size: .; V gene: TRBV20-1; J gene: TRBJ2-5; D gene: .; CDR3 DNA: TGCAGTGCTAGAGGCCGGGAGAGGGAGACCCAGTACTTC; CDR3 protein: CSARGRERETQYF
clone size: .; V gene: TRBV20-1; J gene: TRBJ2-1; D gene: TRBD1; CDR3 DNA: TGCAGTGCTAGTGTCGCAGGGGGCTTCAATGAGCAGTTCTTC; CDR3 protein: CSASVAGGFNEQFF
clone size: .; V gene: TRBV4-2; J gene: TRBJ2-7; D gene: .; CDR3 DNA: TGTGCCAGCAGCCAGGAAAGGGCCGGGACTGGAACCTACGAGCAGTACTTC; CDR3 protein: CASSQERAGTGTYEQYF
clone size: few; V gene: TRBV7-9; J gene: TRBJ1-2; D gene: .; CDR3 DNA: TGTGCCAGCAGCCCATCAGACACGAATAAGTTCTACACCTTC; CDR3 protein: CASSPSDTNKFYTF
clone size: .; V gene: TRBV15; J gene: TRBJ2-1; D gene: TRBD2; CDR3 DNA: TGTGCCACCAGCAGAGATCTGGAACTAGCGGGGGCTTACAATGAGCAGTTCTTC; CDR3 protein: CATSRDLELAGAYNEQFF
clone size: .; V gene: TRBV11-2; J gene: TRBJ2-5; D gene: .; CDR3 DNA: TGTGCCAGCAGCTTAGCTGCGTGGCAGACCCAGTACTTC; CDR3 protein: CASSLAAWQTQYF
clone size: .; V gene: TRBV9; J gene: TRBJ2-3; D gene: .; CDR3 DNA: TGTGCCAGCAGTCAAAGCGGGGATACGCAGTATTTT; CDR3 protein: CASSQSGDTQYF